The present T cell receptor beta chain was sequenced within a study of OX40 agonist ivuxolimab in advanced cancers. At the level of the study: Dose-escalation patients suffered from hepatocellular carcinoma, melanoma, renal cell or head and neck cancer.

With respect to this clone: Its antigen is as yet unknown.

General study findings and limits: In the expanded peripheral T cells, antigen specificity was never determined. Among the nonresponders, some also had low normalized T-cell clonal expansion.

Sequenced by immunoSEQ multiplex PCR; TCRdb stores in-frame clones only, minus some. The sample records around 150,000 clones, 90% to 95% being singletons. Sampling of blood occurred at baseline, cycle 4 day 1, and cycle 7 day 1. This CDR3 is built from 13 residues. Germline assignment: CDR1 SGDLS and CDR2 YYNGEE. Trimming shortened V by 0 bases and J by 0 bases, and 3 bases separated the two germline ends. The sample consisted of CD4+ or CD8+ T cells sorted from blood, taken in a trial of the OX40 agonist ivuxolimab. This receptor was obtained from an adult with an advanced solid tumor such as melanoma, head and neck, liver or kidney cancer. This sequence joins TRBV9 and TRBJ1-1; D ambiguous. The CDR3 DNA follows: TGTGCCAGCAGCGTAGTCCTGAACACTGAAGCTTTCTTT. Its translation: CASSVVLNTEAFF. The entire variable domain, with the rest obtained from reference TRBV9 and TRBJ1-1, is as follows: DSGVTQTPKHLITATGQRVTLRCSPRSGDLSVYWYQQSLDQGLQFLIQYYNGEERAKGNILERFSAQQFPDLHSELNLSSLELGDSALYFCASSVVLNTEAFFGQGTRLTVV.